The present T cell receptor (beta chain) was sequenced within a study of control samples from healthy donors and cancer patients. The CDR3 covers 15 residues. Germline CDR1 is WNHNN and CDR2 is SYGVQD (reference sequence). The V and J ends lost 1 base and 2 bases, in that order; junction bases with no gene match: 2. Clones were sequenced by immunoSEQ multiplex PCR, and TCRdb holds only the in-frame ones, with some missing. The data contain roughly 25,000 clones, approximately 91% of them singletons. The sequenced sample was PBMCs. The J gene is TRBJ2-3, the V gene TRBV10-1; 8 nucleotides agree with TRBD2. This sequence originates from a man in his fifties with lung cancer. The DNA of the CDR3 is TGCGCCAGCAGTGAGTTCGGGGGGGCCACAGATACGCAGTATTTT. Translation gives CASSEFGGATDTQYF.